A single TCR beta chain is shown here with its context. The target antigen is unknown. The source of the sample is a study of blood T cells in healthy people across ages. Germline V gene lookup returns CDR1 SGHTA and CDR2 FQGNSA. This CDR3 is 11 amino acids long. V was shortened by 11 bases and J by 5 bases, with 12 bases between the two germline ends. For the second PCR, which ran for about 6 to 11 cycles, a sample-barcoded 5' primer and a J-beta primer mix were used. TCRdb passed the 5' RACE reads through MiXCR, listing each CDR3 protein once. This sample carries 1,500,000 or so distinct CDR3 sequences, 45% to 70% of them seen once, and the ten largest clones take over 6.5%. Every donor provided around 10 milliliters of peripheral blood. General study points: Strong correlation linked observed beta diversity and percent naive T cells. CMV status of donors was unknown, possibly confounding expanded clonotype changes.

This clonotype was sampled from a young man in good health. Sequencing input: blood. This chain joins TRBV7-2 and TRBJ1-1, with D possibly being TRBD1 (6 bases). CDR3 residues: CAEGGETEAFF. For the CDR3, the DNA is TGTGCCGAGGGGGGTGAGACTGAAGCTTTCTTT.